The 20 T cell receptor beta chains listed next were all sequenced from one sample in a study of regulatory T cells in long-lasting Graves disease. As for time point: newly diagnosed GD, antithyroid drugs for less than 3 months. With RNA extracted from PBMCs as input, the TCR library was made. Relying on iRepertoire HTBI primers and Arm-PCR of CDR3 regions, the team built TCR beta libraries. MiXCR, applied by TCRdb to the multiplex PCR reads, yields one record per CDR3 protein. This sample has roughly 430,000 distinct CDR3 sequences, with roughly 17% found just once. Another study also made use of these data, one on T cells in Graves' hyperthyroidism and ophthalmopathy.

The material was peripheral blood mononuclear cells (PBMCs), obtained at new diagnosis, from a patient treated with antithyroid drugs. These receptor sequences come from a woman in her twenties or thirties with Graves disease.

This clonotype was detected only a few times. J is TRBJ2-2 and V is TRBV4-1; possibly TRBD2 for D (6 bases). The length of the CDR3 is 13 residues. The germline V and J ends were trimmed by 6 bases and 8 bases, with 13 bases remaining between them. In germline, CDR1 is MGHRA, CDR2 YSYEKL. Here the CDR3 DNA reads TGCGCCAGCAGGTGGGGGGAGGAAGGGGAGCTGTTTTTT. Protein product: CASRWGEEGELFF.

The sample holds many counts of this clonotype. V gene TRBV7-2 combines with J gene TRBJ1-1; D is undetermined. This CDR3 comprises 21 residues. The V end lost 2 bases, the J end lost 1 base, and 29 bases lay between the germline ends. Germline V gives CDR1 SGHTA, CDR2 FQGNSA. The CDR3 nucleotides read TGTGCCAGCAGCTTATTAAGGTTTGGAGGGCTGCGACCCGCTAAGAACACTGAAGCTTTCTTT. This encodes CASSLLRFGGLRPAKNTEAFF.

This chain links TRBV20-1 with TRBJ2-4, with D uncertain. The CDR3 extends over 10 amino acids. The V end was cut by 7 bases, the J end by 5 bases, with 6 bases between. CDR1 is DFQATT and CDR2 is SNEGSKA in the germline V gene (reference sequence). CDR3 DNA sequence: TGCAGTGTATGGGAAAACATTCAGTACTTC. Encoded protein: CSVWENIQYF.

This clonotype was detected many times. The genes are TRBV7-8 and TRBJ2-7; 10 positions agree with TRBD2. Trimming removed 2 bases from V and 2 bases from J; junction bases left unmatched: 0. This CDR3 contains 14 residues. Germline-derived CDR1 and CDR2 are SGHVS and FQNEAQ. The CDR3 spells CASSLTSGAYEQYF. As DNA, the CDR3 is TGTGCCAGCAGCTTAACTAGCGGGGCCTACGAGCAGTACTTC.

The table lists this clonotype with many counts. V gene TRBV19 combines with J gene TRBJ1-2; D ambiguous. V lost 6 bases to trimming and J lost 8 bases, with 13 bases between them. In germline, CDR1 is LNHDA, CDR2 SQIVND (reference sequence). The CDR3 consists of 12 residues. The CDR3 sequence is CASSFPVGGYTF. For the CDR3, the DNA is TGTGCCAGTAGCTTCCCCGTGGGAGGCTACACCTTC.

This clonotype was picked up many times. The genes are TRBV15 and TRBJ2-3; no firm D call. CDR1 is LNHNV, CDR2 YYDKDF, per germline (reference sequence). With 1 base removed from V and 3 bases from J, the gap between germline ends came to 17 bases. The CDR3 consists of 17 residues. CDR3 amino acids: CATSRVFGSPLTDTQYF. CDR3 DNA: TGTGCCACCAGCAGAGTGTTCGGTTCGCCCCTAACAGATACGCAGTATTTT.

This clonotype was seen ten or more times. The genes are TRBV2 and TRBJ1-1; TRBD1 matches 7 bases. V shed 2 bases and J 1 base; nucleotides not matched to a gene: 4. The V gene's germline CDR1 is SNHLY and CDR2 FYNNEI. The CDR3 extends over 15 amino acids. The CDR3 is CASSEFEGANTEAFF. The CDR3 DNA is TGTGCCAGCAGTGAATTCGAGGGGGCGAACACTGAAGCTTTCTTT.

There are many counts of this clonotype. This chain uses TRBV27 with TRBJ2-3, with D unresolved. From germline, CDR1 is MNHEY and CDR2 SMNVEV (reference sequence). The CDR3 totals 15 residues. V lost 5 bases and J 1 base, leaving 13 bases between the germline ends. The CDR3, as DNA: TGTGCCAGCAGTACCCTCTCCCGAGGCACAGATACGCAGTATTTT. As protein: CASSTLSRGTDTQYF.

This clonotype was detected ten times or more. The chain combines TRBV10-3 with TRBJ2-1; 10 bases match TRBD2. The CDR3 consists of 15 residues. V was clipped by 4 bases and J by 6 bases; unmatched bases: 6. The germline V gene has CDR1 ENHRY and CDR2 SYGVKD. The CDR3 loop reads CAISALAGEGNEQFF. The CDR3 DNA follows: TGTGCCATCAGTGCCCTAGCGGGAGAAGGCAATGAGCAGTTCTTC.

This chain uses TRBV9 with TRBJ2-3; D is unclear. This CDR3 has 16 amino acids. Per germline, CDR1 SGDLS and CDR2 YYNGEE. V was clipped by 0 bases and J by 3 bases, with 14 bases between them. The CDR3 sequence is CASSVASIRATDTQYF. Written as DNA, the CDR3 is TGTGCCAGCAGCGTAGCATCCATCCGGGCAACAGATACGCAGTATTTT.

This clonotype has a count of ten or more. V is TRBV20-1 and J is TRBJ2-1; 10 nucleotides match TRBD2. Trimming at V came to 1 base and at J to 4 bases, leaving 10 bases not matched to a gene. The CDR3 covers 17 residues. Germline V gene lookup returns CDR1 DFQATT and CDR2 SNEGSKA (reference sequence). CDR3 in amino acids: CSARAVLAGVGYNEQFF. The CDR3 DNA reads TGCAGTGCTAGAGCGGTGCTAGCGGGAGTAGGGTACAATGAGCAGTTCTTC.

This chain joins TRBV28 and TRBJ2-2, with a tentative D call TRBD2 (7 bases). CDR1 and CDR2 (germline): MDHEN, SYDVKM. Trimming removed 2 bases at V and 6 bases at J, with 10 bases between. This CDR3 spans 14 amino acids. The CDR3 spells CASSLRGGPGELFF. CDR3 DNA sequence: TGTGCCAGCAGTTTAAGGGGGGGGCCCGGGGAGCTGTTTTTT.

Details on this clonotype: An end of the junction does not agree with germline; a read error may underlie this. This chain uses TRBV2 with TRBJ1-5, with TRBD1 matching 12 bases. The V gene's germline CDR1 is SNHLY and CDR2 FYNNEI. This CDR3 spans 16 amino acids. The CDR3 DNA reads TGTGCCAGCAGTAGGGACAGGGGGCCGGGCAATCAGCCCCAGCATTTC. It codes for CASSRDRGPGNQPQHF.

This clonotype was found a few times. The V and J genes are TRBV20-1 and TRBJ2-1, with D possibly being TRBD2 (6 bases). CDR3 size: 16 residues. Germline CDR1 is DFQATT and CDR2 is SNEGSKA (reference sequence). Deletions cut 2 bases from V and 0 bases from J, with 14 bases between. This CDR3 is CSARLPSDISYNEQFF. Here the CDR3 DNA reads TGCAGTGCTAGACTGCCTAGCGACATCTCCTACAATGAGCAGTTCTTC.

As to this clonotype: A much bigger clone sits one base away, suggesting this may be a read error. J is TRBJ2-7 and V is TRBV4-2, with 11 bases matching TRBD2. Trimming removed 11 bases from V and 1 base from J; junction bases left unmatched: 10. CDR1 and CDR2 from the germline V gene are LGHNA and YNFKEQ. The CDR3 consists of 15 residues. The CDR3 region has the DNA TGTGCCGGCCAACCGGGACTAGCGGAGTCCTACGAGCAGTACTTC. As protein: CAGQPGLAESYEQYF.

This clonotype was seen at least ten times. This chain connects TRBV11-2 to TRBJ2-5; D tentatively reads TRBD1 or TRBD2 (5 bases each). The length of the CDR3 is 13 residues. Germline CDR1 is SGHAT and CDR2 is FQNNGV. V gave up 5 bases and J gave up 9 bases, with 16 bases separating them. The CDR3 bases are TGTGCCAGCAGCGGATGGGACCGCGCGGCCCAGTACTTC. Protein sequence: CASSGWDRAAQYF.

About this clonotype: A far larger clone is just one base off, so this is likely a read error. The V call is TRBV12-3 or TRBV12-4, the J call TRBJ2-4, with TRBD1 matching over 12 bases. The CDR3 loop spans 15 amino acids. J gave up 13 bases and V 6 bases, and 13 bases lay outside the gene matches. The CDR3 DNA reads TGTGCCAGCAGGAAGGGACAGGGGGCAGACAATGAGCAGTACTTC. This codes for CASRKGQGADNEQYF.

The chain uses TRBV2 and TRBJ2-5, with D uncertain. V was shortened by 5 bases and J by 0 bases, with 10 bases between the two germline ends. CDR1 and CDR2 from the germline V gene are SNHLY and FYNNEI. The CDR3 has 14 residues. The CDR3 loop is CASSKDRDQETQYF. The DNA of the CDR3 is TGTGCCAGCAGTAAAGACCGTGACCAAGAGACCCAGTACTTC.

This sequence joins TRBV2 and TRBJ2-7; TRBD1 agrees at 12 bases. With V trimmed by 10 bases and J by 6 bases, 16 bases remained unmatched. The CDR3 contains 16 residues. Germline V gene lookup returns CDR1 SNHLY and CDR2 FYNNEI. The CDR3 DNA sequence: TGTGCCATCAGCCCCGTTTCGGGACAGGGGGCGGGCGAGCAGTACTTC. Its translation is CAISPVSGQGAGEQYF.

In this sample, this clonotype turned up a few times. This rearrangement joins TRBV6-2 or TRBV6-3 to TRBJ2-2; no clear D. Germline loops: CDR1 MNHEY, CDR2 SVGEGT. Trimming stripped 2 bases from V and 0 bases from J, with 16 bases between. This CDR3 region has 18 residues. This chain's CDR3 is CASSYPERPYANTGELFF. CDR3 nucleotides: TGTGCCAGCAGTTACCCAGAAAGACCCTACGCGAACACCGGGGAGCTGTTTTTT.